The clone carrying this T cell receptor (beta chain) was observed a handful of times. V was clipped by 5 bases and J by 3 bases, with 11 bases between them. The CDR3 totals 14 residues. The germline V gene encodes CDR1 MNHEY and CDR2 SVGEGT. This entry comes from a study of T cell responses to AZD1222 COVID-19 vaccine. Study in general: Pooled samples include second doses given at about 4 or 12 weeks.

Sequencing used immunoSEQ multiplex PCR; TCRdb keeps in-frame clones, though not all of them. The sample holds around 69,000 clones, around 83% seen once. The sequence was collected from an adult in good health. The material was peripheral blood, obtained on day 0 of AZD1222 vaccination. The chain links TRBV6-2 or TRBV6-3 to TRBJ1-5, with TRBD1 as a possible D gene (5 bases). The CDR3 region is CASSNRGPNQPQHF. The CDR3 DNA reads TGTGCCAGCAGTAACCGGGGCCCCAATCAGCCCCAGCATTTT.